This T cell receptor (beta chain) emerged from a study of PD-1 blockade in classical Hodgkin lymphoma. Produced via immunoSEQ multiplex PCR; TCRdb's table is partial and in-frame only. The sample lists 25,000 to 35,000 clones, approximately 74% occurring once. This clone was found a few times. Germline V gene data show CDR1 as SEHNR and CDR2 as FQNEAQ (reference sequence). The CDR3 consists of 11 residues. V lost 8 bases to trimming and J lost 6 bases, with 7 bases between them. Brentuximab vedotin exposure varied among the patients, all of whom had relapsed after autologous stem cell transplantation. Complete response, partial response or progressive disease made up the best responses.

The chain couples TRBV7-9 to TRBJ2-2, with no clear D. The sample here was peripheral blood mononuclear cells (PBMCs), taken before the second cycle of nivolumab. The TCR sequence derives from a human donor with classical Hodgkin lymphoma. Here the CDR3 reads CASALSGELFF. The CDR3 DNA reads as TGTGCCAGCGCCTTGTCCGGGGAGCTGTTTTTT.